This TCR beta chain was sequenced during a study of CD8 T cells in Susac syndrome. Germline V gene data show CDR1 as SGHTA and CDR2 as FQGTGA. CDR3 size: 13 residues. V shed 4 bases and J shed 7 bases, with 10 bases lying between them. This clonotype was seen only once. TCR beta from blood CD8+ and CD4+ T cells was sequenced. TEMRA cells were FACS-enriched, with CD8+ and CD4+ T cells isolated negatively. Random hexamers served to reverse transcribe about 0.5 to 1 ug RNA. Each CDR3 protein is one row after TCRdb ran MiXCR on the immunoSEQ multiplex PCR reads. The data contain roughly 300,000 distinct CDR3 sequences, 70% to 90% of them singletons.

The clonotype comes from a human donor with multiple sclerosis. The J gene is TRBJ2-2, the V gene TRBV7-3; TRBD2 is a possible D gene (5 bases). The specimen was CD8+ T cells from PBMCs. The CDR3 is CASSSTKGGELFF. The CDR3 DNA follows: TGTGCCAGCAGCTCGACTAAGGGCGGGGAGCTGTTTTTT.